This TCR beta chain was captured in a study of vaccination and CD4 T cells after COVID-19. The Oncomine TCR Beta short-read assay was applied to DNA of cultured CD4+ T cells. TCRdb re-analysed the PCR reads in MiXCR, keeping a single row per CDR3 protein. The sample has approximately 15,000 distinct CDR3 sequences; around 58% are singletons. The treatment was: roughly 10-day PBMC culture with coronavirus spike peptide pools or control peptides (ViraFEST assay). Only a few counts were recorded for this clonotype. Its antigen remains unidentified. The trim removed 3 bases at V and 10 bases at J, leaving 5 bases unmatched. Germline-derived CDR1 and CDR2 are MNHEY and SMNVEV (reference sequence). The CDR3 loop spans 15 amino acids.

Sample: CD4+ T cells from blood, cultured in vitro. The receptor comes from a human donor who had recovered from COVID-19. The chain has TRBV27 and TRBJ2-1; 14 nucleotides line up with TRBD2. The DNA of the CDR3 is TGTGCCAGCAGTTTGGGGACTAGCGGGAGAGGCGAGCAGTTCTTC. Translation: CASSLGTSGRGEQFF.